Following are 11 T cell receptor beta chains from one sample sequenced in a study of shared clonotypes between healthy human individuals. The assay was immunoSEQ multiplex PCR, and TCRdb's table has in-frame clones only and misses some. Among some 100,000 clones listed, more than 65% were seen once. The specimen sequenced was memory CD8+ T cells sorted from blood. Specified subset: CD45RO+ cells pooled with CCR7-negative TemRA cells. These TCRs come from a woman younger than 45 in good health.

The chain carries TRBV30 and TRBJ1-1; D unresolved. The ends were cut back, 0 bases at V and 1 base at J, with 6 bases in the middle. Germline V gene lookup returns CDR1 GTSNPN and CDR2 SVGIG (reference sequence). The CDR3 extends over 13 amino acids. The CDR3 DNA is TGTGCCTGGAGTGTAATAGGGAACACTGAAGCTTTCTTT. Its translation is CAWSVIGNTEAFF.

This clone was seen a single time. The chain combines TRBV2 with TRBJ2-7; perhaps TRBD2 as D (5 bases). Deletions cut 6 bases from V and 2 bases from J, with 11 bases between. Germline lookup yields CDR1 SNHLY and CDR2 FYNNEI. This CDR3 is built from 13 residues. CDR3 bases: TGTGCCAGCAGGGACGGGGAACCCTACGAGCAGTACTTC. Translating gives CASRDGEPYEQYF.

Here the CDR3 DNA reads TGTGCCAGCAGCTTAGCCCCTAGCGGAGAGACCCAGTACTTC. It specifies CASSLAPSGETQYF. The chain links TRBV11-1 to TRBJ2-5; 7 bases agree with TRBD2. Germline-derived CDR1 and CDR2 are SGHAT and FQDESV (reference sequence). The CDR3 spans 14 residues. V dropped 0 bases and J dropped 4; count of bases not matched to a gene: 2. The full variable domain, with the rest looked up from reference TRBV11-1 and TRBJ2-5, is EAEVAQSPRYKITEKSQAVAFWCDPISGHATLYWYRQILGQGPELLVQFQDESVVDDSQLPKDRFSAERLKGVDSTLKIQPAELGDSAMYLCASSLAPSGETQYFGPGTRLLVL.

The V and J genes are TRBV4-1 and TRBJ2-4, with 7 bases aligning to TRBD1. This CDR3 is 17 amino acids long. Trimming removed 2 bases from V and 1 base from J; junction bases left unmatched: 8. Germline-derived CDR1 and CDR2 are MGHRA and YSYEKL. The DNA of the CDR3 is TGCGCCAGCAGCCAATTAAGGGGGCTTGGGGCCAAAAACATTCAGTACTTC. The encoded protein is CASSQLRGLGAKNIQYF.

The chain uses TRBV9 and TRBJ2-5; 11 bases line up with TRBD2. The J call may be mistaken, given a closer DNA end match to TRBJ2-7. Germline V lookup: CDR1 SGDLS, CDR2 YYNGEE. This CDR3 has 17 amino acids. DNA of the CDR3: TGTGCCAGCAGCAAACGACCCGGGACTAGCGGCAACTACGAGCAGTACTTC. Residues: CASSKRPGTSGNYEQYF.

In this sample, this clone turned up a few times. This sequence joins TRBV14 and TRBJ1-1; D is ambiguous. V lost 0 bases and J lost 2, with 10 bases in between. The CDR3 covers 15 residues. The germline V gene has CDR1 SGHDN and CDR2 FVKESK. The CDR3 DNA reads TGTGCCAGCAGCCAAGACGATGGGATTAACACTGAAGCTTTCTTT. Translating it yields CASSQDDGINTEAFF. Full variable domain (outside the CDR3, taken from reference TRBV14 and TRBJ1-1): EAGVTQFPSHSVIEKGQTVTLRCDPISGHDNLYWYRRVMGKEIKFLLHFVKESKQDESGMPNNRFLAERTGGTYSTLKVQPAELEDSGVYFCASSQDDGINTEAFFGQGTRLTVV.

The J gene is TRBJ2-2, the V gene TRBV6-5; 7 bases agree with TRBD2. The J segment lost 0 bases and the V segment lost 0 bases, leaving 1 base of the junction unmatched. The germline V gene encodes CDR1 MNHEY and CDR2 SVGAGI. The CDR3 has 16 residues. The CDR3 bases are TGTGCCAGCAGTTACTCAACTAGCGCGAACACCGGGGAGCTGTTTTTT. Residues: CASSYSTSANTGELFF.

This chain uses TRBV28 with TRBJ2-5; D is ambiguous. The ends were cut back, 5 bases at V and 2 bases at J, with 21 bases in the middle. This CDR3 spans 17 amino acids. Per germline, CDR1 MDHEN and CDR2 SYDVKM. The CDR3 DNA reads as TGTGCCAGCAGTCCATTGGTGCACCCAAACGGACAAGAGACCCAGTACTTC. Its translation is CASSPLVHPNGQETQYF.

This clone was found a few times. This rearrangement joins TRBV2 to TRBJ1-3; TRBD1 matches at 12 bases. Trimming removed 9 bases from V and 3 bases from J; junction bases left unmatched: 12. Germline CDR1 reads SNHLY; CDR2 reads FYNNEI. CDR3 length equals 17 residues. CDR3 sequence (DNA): TGTGCCAGTACCGGGACAGGGGGCGTATTTGGTGGAAACACCATATATTTT. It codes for CASTGTGGVFGGNTIYF.

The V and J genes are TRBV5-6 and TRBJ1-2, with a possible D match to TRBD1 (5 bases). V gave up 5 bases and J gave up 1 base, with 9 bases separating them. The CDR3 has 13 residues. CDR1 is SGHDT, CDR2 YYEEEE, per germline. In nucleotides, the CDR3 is TGTGCCAGCAGGGGGACGGATAACTATGGCTACACCTTC. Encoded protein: CASRGTDNYGYTF.

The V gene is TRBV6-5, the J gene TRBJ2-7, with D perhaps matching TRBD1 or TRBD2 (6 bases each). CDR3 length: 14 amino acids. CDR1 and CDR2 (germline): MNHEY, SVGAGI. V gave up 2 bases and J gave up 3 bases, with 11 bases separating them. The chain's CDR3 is CASSYGGGDYEQYF. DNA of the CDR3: TGTGCCAGCAGTTACGGAGGGGGAGACTACGAGCAGTACTTC.